A single sample is the source of the 32 T cell receptor beta chains below, sequenced in a study of blood T cell repertoires in COVID-19. The assay was immunoSEQ multiplex PCR, and TCRdb's table has in-frame clones only and misses some. The sample carries approximately 490,000 clones, approximately 86% recorded once. Sequencing input: PBMCs or T cells enriched from blood (not recorded which). These receptors were taken from a woman between 18 and 29 years old who had recovered from COVID-19.

The chain couples TRBV2 to TRBJ2-5; 8 nucleotides match TRBD2. The CDR3 is made up of 12 amino acids. Trimming at V came to 9 bases and at J to 5 bases, leaving 5 bases not matched to a gene. Germline V CDR1 and CDR2: SNHLY, FYNNEI. The CDR3 here is CARGTRGETQYF. In nucleotides, the CDR3 is TGTGCCAGGGGGACTAGAGGGGAGACCCAGTACTTC.

V and J are TRBV12-3 or TRBV12-4 and TRBJ1-5; D remains ambiguous. Trimming stripped 4 bases from V and 5 bases from J, with 9 bases between. The CDR3 runs to 13 residues. CDR3: CASSSLIDQPQHF. The CDR3 DNA reads as TGTGCCAGCAGTTCACTAATTGATCAGCCCCAGCATTTT.

The CDR3 reads CASSQDGENIQYF. For the CDR3, the DNA is TGCGCCAGCAGCCAAGATGGAGAAAACATTCAGTACTTC. The chain joins TRBV4-1 to TRBJ2-4; no reliable D call. The CDR3 is 13 residues long. Germline values: CDR1 MGHRA, CDR2 YSYEKL. V was trimmed by 0 bases and J by 5 bases, leaving 5 bases between them.

The chain links TRBV5-4 to TRBJ2-7, with D possibly TRBD2 on 5 matching bases. V was trimmed by 3 bases and J by 2 bases, leaving 15 bases between them. The CDR3 covers 15 residues. CDR1 is SGHNT and CDR2 is YYREEE in the germline V gene (reference sequence). The chain's CDR3 is CASSSGVVRTYEQYF. The CDR3, as DNA: TGTGCCAGCAGCTCCGGGGTGGTAAGGACCTACGAGCAGTACTTC.

The chain links TRBV6-5 to TRBJ2-3; D may be TRBD1 (6 bases). V gave up 7 bases and J gave up 6 bases, with 17 bases separating them. The length of the CDR3 is 14 residues. Looked up from germline, CDR1 is MNHEY and CDR2 is SVGAGI. CDR3 loop: CASTLVQGSDTQYF. CDR3 in DNA: TGTGCCAGCACATTAGTACAGGGCTCTGATACGCAGTATTTT.

The rearrangement joins TRBV12-5 to TRBJ1-1; weak D call: TRBD1 (5 bases). The CDR3 has 11 amino acids. The germline gives CDR1 LGHNT, CDR2 FRNRAP. Trimming removed 6 bases from V and 7 bases from J, with 9 bases in between. CDR3 protein: CASGLTGEAFF. In DNA, the CDR3 is TGTGCTAGTGGCCTAACAGGTGAAGCTTTCTTT. Using reference TRBV12-5 and TRBJ1-1 for the parts outside the CDR3, the full variable domain is DARVTQTPRHKVTEMGQEVTMRCQPILGHNTVFWYRQTMMQGLELLAYFRNRAPLDDSGMPKDRFSAEMPDATLATLKIQPSEPRDSAVYFCASGLTGEAFFGQGTRLTVV.

The rearrangement links TRBV5-4 to TRBJ1-2; possible D gene TRBD1, 5 bases. Looked up from germline, CDR1 is SGHNT and CDR2 is YYREEE (reference sequence). The length of the CDR3 is 14 residues. Trimming took off 3 bases at V and 4 bases at J, with 13 bases between the two ends. CDR3 region: CASSSPDGGYGYTF. In DNA, the CDR3 is TGTGCCAGCAGCTCCCCAGACGGGGGCTATGGCTACACCTTC. The entire variable domain, with the rest obtained from reference TRBV5-4 and TRBJ1-2, is as follows: ETGVTQSPTHLIKTRGQQVTLRCSSQSGHNTVSWYQQALGQGPQFIFQYYREEENGRGNFPPRFSGLQFPNYSSELNVNALELDDSALYLCASSSPDGGYGYTFGSGTRLTVV.

The genes are TRBV11-2 and TRBJ2-7; TRBD2 is a possible D gene (6 bases). CDR3 length: 15 residues. CDR1 and CDR2 (germline): SGHAT, FQNNGV. V gave up 5 bases and J gave up 2 bases, with 16 bases separating them. The CDR3 protein is CASSRTGLPTYEQYF. CDR3 nucleotides: TGTGCCAGCAGCCGGACGGGACTTCCCACCTACGAGCAGTACTTC.

The chain links TRBV7-9 to TRBJ1-1; no definite D call. Germline V gene lookup returns CDR1 SEHNR and CDR2 FQNEAQ (reference sequence). The CDR3 is 13 amino acids. Trimming took off 4 bases at V and 0 bases at J, with 6 bases between the two ends. In DNA form, the CDR3 reads TGTGCCAGCAGCTCCCGTTTGAACACTGAAGCTTTCTTT. Amino acid sequence: CASSSRLNTEAFF.

The chain joins TRBV25-1 to TRBJ1-1; D perhaps matches TRBD1 (6 bases). Germline values: CDR1 MGHDK, CDR2 SYGVNS. The V end lost 4 bases, the J end lost 0 bases, and 12 bases lay between the germline ends. The CDR3 runs 15 residues. The CDR3 DNA is TGTGCCAGCAGTGCTACGGACAGAATGAACACTGAAGCTTTCTTT. It specifies CASSATDRMNTEAFF.

The rearrangement uses TRBV7-6 and TRBJ2-3; 16 bases agree with TRBD2. Germline CDR1 is SGHVS and CDR2 is FNYEAQ. The CDR3 consists of 22 residues. Trimming removed 5 bases from V and 3 bases from J; junction bases left unmatched: 20. For the CDR3, the DNA is TGTGCCAGCAGCCAGGACCGACCGGGACTAGCGGGGGGGCCTTCTCCGACAGATACGCAGTATTTT. It encodes CASSQDRPGLAGGPSPTDTQYF.

This chain links TRBV7-2 with TRBJ2-3, with D uncertain. V dropped 1 base and J dropped 0 bases, with 8 bases sitting between them. This CDR3 region has 15 residues. CDR1 and CDR2 (germline): SGHTA, FQGNSA. CDR3 residues: CASSLVGTSTDTQYF. CDR3 in DNA: TGTGCCAGCAGCTTAGTGGGCACTAGCACAGATACGCAGTATTTT.

V gene TRBV2 combines with J gene TRBJ2-1, with a weak D call TRBD2 (7 bases). CDR3 length: 13 residues. Trimming pared 7 bases from V and 5 bases from J, leaving 12 bases between. The V gene's germline CDR1 is SNHLY and CDR2 FYNNEI. The CDR3 DNA sequence: TGTGCCAGCACCGGGGGGCGGGACAATGAGCAGTTCTTC. Translating it yields CASTGGRDNEQFF.

The J gene is TRBJ1-1, the V gene TRBV10-3, with 8 bases identical to TRBD1. The germline V gene encodes CDR1 ENHRY and CDR2 SYGVKD. V trimming: 10 bases; J trimming: 6 bases; junction bases outside the gene matches: 10. This CDR3 contains 13 residues. Written as DNA, the CDR3 is TGTGCCAGCCACAGGGGGGACCCGGCTGAAGCTTTCTTT. This codes for CASHRGDPAEAFF.

This rearrangement joins TRBV18 to TRBJ2-3; 8 bases align to TRBD2. The trim removed 3 bases at V and 6 bases at J, leaving 8 bases unmatched. The CDR3 totals 15 residues. The V gene's germline CDR1 is KGHSH and CDR2 LQKENI. This CDR3 is CASSPTTSASDTQYF. In DNA, the CDR3 is TGTGCCAGCTCACCTACGACTAGCGCGTCGGATACGCAGTATTTT.

The chain carries TRBV5-1 and TRBJ1-1; TRBD1 is a possible D gene (5 bases). This CDR3 comprises 14 residues. Germline V gene lookup returns CDR1 SGHRS and CDR2 YFSETQ. V was cut by 2 bases and J by 0 bases, with 8 bases left in between. Here the CDR3 reads CASSFGTLNTEAFF. In DNA, the CDR3 is TGCGCCAGCAGCTTCGGGACTCTGAACACTGAAGCTTTCTTT.

The chain couples TRBV3-1 (or the pseudogene TRBV3-2) to TRBJ2-3; D unresolved. Germline loops: CDR1 LGHDT, CDR2 YNNKEL (reference sequence). This CDR3 is 17 amino acids long. Trimming left V 0 bases short and J 2 bases short, with 15 bases between. Written as DNA, the CDR3 is TGTGCCAGCAGCCAAGATAGGATGGGCCCTACCACAGATACGCAGTATTTT. Amino acid sequence: CASSQDRMGPTTDTQYF.

This chain connects TRBV7-9 to TRBJ1-1; D unresolved. The V end lost 5 bases, the J end lost 0 bases, and 10 bases lay between the germline ends. The CDR3 runs 14 residues. From germline, CDR1 is SEHNR and CDR2 FQNEAQ (reference sequence). DNA of the CDR3: TGTGCCAGCAGCCACGGGAGTCTGAACACTGAAGCTTTCTTT. Protein sequence: CASSHGSLNTEAFF. The variable domain in full, completed from reference TRBV7-9 and TRBJ1-1, reads DTGVSQNPRHKITKRGQNVTFRCDPISEHNRLYWYRQTLGQGPEFLTYFQNEAQLEKSRLLSDRFSAERPKGSFSTLEIQRTEQGDSAMYLCASSHGSLNTEAFFGQGTRLTVV.

This sequence joins TRBV28 and TRBJ1-2; 7 bases are shared with TRBD1. This CDR3 comprises 13 residues. Germline CDR1 is MDHEN and CDR2 is SYDVKM. J lost 7 bases, V lost 7 bases, and 9 bases had no gene match. The chain's CDR3 is CASTMTGLTGYTF. CDR3 sequence (DNA): TGTGCCAGCACCATGACAGGGCTCACTGGCTACACCTTC.

This clone occurred once. The gene calls are TRBV5-5 and TRBJ2-6, with a weak D call TRBD1 (5 bases). The germline V gene encodes CDR1 SGHKS and CDR2 YYEKEE (reference sequence). The CDR3 is made up of 16 amino acids. V dropped 4 bases and J dropped 0 bases, with 11 bases sitting between them. The CDR3 DNA is TGTGCCAGCAGCCGGCGACAGTCCTCTGGGGCCAACGTCCTGACTTTC. Amino acids: CASSRRQSSGANVLTF.

V is TRBV27 and J is TRBJ2-7; the match to TRBD2 covers 8 bases. Per germline, CDR1 MNHEY and CDR2 SMNVEV (reference sequence). This CDR3 comprises 16 residues. Trimming removed 1 base from V and 4 bases from J; junction bases left unmatched: 9. The CDR3 here is CASSLYLRGGKYEQYF. In DNA form, the CDR3 reads TGTGCCAGCAGTTTATACCTTCGGGGGGGCAAATACGAGCAGTACTTC.

The chain joins TRBV6-5 to TRBJ1-3; D is unresolved. The CDR3 sequence is 14 residues long. Trimming removed 2 bases at V and 2 bases at J, with 7 bases between. Germline assignment: CDR1 MNHEY and CDR2 SVGAGI. CDR3 nucleotides: TGTGCCAGCAGTTACGACACGGCTGGAAACACCATATATTTT. This gives the protein CASSYDTAGNTIYF.

The chain links TRBV2 to TRBJ2-3; D is perhaps TRBD2 (6 bases). The V end lost 6 bases, the J end lost 6 bases, and 13 bases lay between the germline ends. Germline loops: CDR1 SNHLY, CDR2 FYNNEI. The CDR3 has 13 residues. The CDR3 nucleotides read TGTGCCAGCAGCCGGGACTTCCAGGATACGCAGTATTTT. Translation gives CASSRDFQDTQYF.

The J gene is TRBJ1-3, the V gene TRBV20-1; TRBD1 aligns across 7 bases. Germline V gene sequence: CDR1 DFQATT, CDR2 SNEGSKA (reference sequence). Unmatched junction bases numbered 2, after V lost 5 bases and J lost 7 bases. The CDR3 runs 11 residues. CDR3 in DNA: TGCAGTGCTGAGACAGGGAACACCATATATTTT. Translation gives CSAETGNTIYF.

This chain joins TRBV18 and TRBJ2-1; D call uncertain. Trimming cost V 6 bases and J 0 bases, with 12 bases left between them. The CDR3 is 15 residues long. Germline CDR1 and CDR2: KGHSH and LQKENI. The CDR3 nucleotides read TGTGCCAGCTCCCTAACGGTGAGCTCCTACAATGAGCAGTTCTTC. Translation: CASSLTVSSYNEQFF.

The gene calls are TRBV15 and TRBJ1-1; 8 positions match TRBD1. Germline CDR1 reads LNHNV; CDR2 reads YYDKDF (reference sequence). With V trimmed by 1 base and J by 0 bases, 7 bases remained unmatched. This CDR3 region has 17 residues. CDR3 in DNA: TGTGCCACCAGCAGAGGTGGGACAGGCCCCATGAACACTGAAGCTTTCTTT. Its translation: CATSRGGTGPMNTEAFF.

To note about this clone: Other DNA sequences in this sample translate to the same CDR3. The rearrangement uses TRBV4-1 and TRBJ2-7; D possibly corresponds to TRBD2 (5 bases). From germline, CDR1 is MGHRA and CDR2 YSYEKL. V shed 3 bases and J shed 3 bases, with 12 bases lying between them. This CDR3 is built from 14 residues. The chain's CDR3 is CASSQTIGSYEQYF. Written as DNA, the CDR3 is TGCGCCAGCAGCCAGACTATAGGGAGCTACGAGCAGTACTTC.

The V call is TRBV5-8, the J call TRBJ1-5; TRBD1 matches at 7 bases. The length of the CDR3 is 13 residues. The V and J ends lost 10 bases and 6 bases, in that order; junction bases with no gene match: 10. CDR1 is SGHTS, CDR2 YDEGEE, per germline. The CDR3 nucleotides are TGTGCCGGGGGGCTACCAGGGGGTCAGCCCCAGCATTTT. Translated, it gives CAGGLPGGQPQHF.

This clone was detected once. V is TRBV6-5 and J is TRBJ2-3, with a tentative D call TRBD1 (6 bases). Between the trimmed V and J ends, which lost 6 bases and 0 bases, there was a span of 10 bases. This CDR3 has 14 residues. Per the germline V gene, CDR1 is MNHEY and CDR2 is SVGAGI. CDR3 in DNA: TGTGCCAGCAGATTCACAGGGAGCACAGATACGCAGTATTTT. Its protein is CASRFTGSTDTQYF.

The V and J genes are TRBV5-6 and TRBJ1-1; unclear D gene. V lost 2 bases and J 0 bases, leaving 14 bases between the germline ends. The germline gives CDR1 SGHDT, CDR2 YYEEEE. This CDR3 is 16 amino acids long. DNA of the CDR3: TGTGCCAGCAGCTTTGGATTGGGCCACATGAACACTGAAGCTTTCTTT. Translated, it gives CASSFGLGHMNTEAFF.

The J gene is TRBJ1-1, the V gene TRBV3-1 (or the pseudogene TRBV3-2), with a weak D call TRBD1 (5 bases). CDR3 size: 15 residues. Trimming removed 4 bases from V and 0 bases from J, with 12 bases in between. From germline, CDR1 is LGHDT and CDR2 YNNKEL (reference sequence). Here the CDR3 reads CASSPTRGLNTEAFF. DNA for the CDR3: TGTGCCAGCAGCCCGACCCGGGGGTTGAACACTGAAGCTTTCTTT.

The genes are TRBV28 and TRBJ2-7; 9 bases fit TRBD1. Losses at the gene ends were 5 bases for V and 1 base for J; bases not matched to a gene: 9. Germline lookup yields CDR1 MDHEN and CDR2 SYDVKM. The CDR3 length is 16 residues. CDR3 in DNA: TGTGCCAGCAGTACGCGGGACAGGGAGGGATCCTACGAGCAGTACTTC. Its translation: CASSTRDREGSYEQYF.